The clone carrying this T cell receptor (beta chain) was seen once. V was pared by 4 bases and J by 8 bases, with 15 bases between. The germline gives CDR1 LNHNV, CDR2 YYDKDF (reference sequence). The length of the CDR3 is 14 residues. This specimen belongs to a study of blood T cell repertoires in COVID-19. Only in-frame clones appear in the TCRdb table, and some are missing; sequencing was by immunoSEQ multiplex PCR. This table has roughly 250,000 clones, about 91% appearing once. Donors were grouped by their self-reported clinical history. The receptor was derived from a human donor in a cohort exposed to, infected with or recovered from COVID-19 (not recorded which). The donor label of this sample is uncertain. Sequenced: PBMCs or T cells enriched from blood (not recorded which). The V gene is TRBV15, the J gene TRBJ2-1; tentative D call: TRBD2 (6 bases). Here the CDR3 reads CATSTEGTTDEQFF. The CDR3 DNA is TGTGCCACCAGCACGGAGGGGACGACCGATGAGCAGTTCTTC.